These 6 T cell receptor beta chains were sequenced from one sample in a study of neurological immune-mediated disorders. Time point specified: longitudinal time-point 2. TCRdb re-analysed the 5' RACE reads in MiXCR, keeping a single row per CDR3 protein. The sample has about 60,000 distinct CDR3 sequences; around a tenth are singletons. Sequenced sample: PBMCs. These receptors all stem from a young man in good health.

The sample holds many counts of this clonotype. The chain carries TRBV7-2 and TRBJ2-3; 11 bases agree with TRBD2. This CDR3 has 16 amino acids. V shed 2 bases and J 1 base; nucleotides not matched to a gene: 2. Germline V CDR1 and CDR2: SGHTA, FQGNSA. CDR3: CASSLLAGGRTDTQYF. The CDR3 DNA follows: TGTGCCAGCAGCTTATTAGCGGGAGGGCGCACAGATACGCAGTATTTT.

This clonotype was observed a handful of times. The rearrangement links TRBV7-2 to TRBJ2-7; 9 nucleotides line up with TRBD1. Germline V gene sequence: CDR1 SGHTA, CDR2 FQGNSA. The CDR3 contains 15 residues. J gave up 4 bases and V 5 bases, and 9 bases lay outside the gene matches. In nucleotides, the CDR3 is TGTGCCAGCAGCCCCCCCGACAGGGGGATATACGAGCAGTACTTC. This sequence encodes CASSPPDRGIYEQYF.

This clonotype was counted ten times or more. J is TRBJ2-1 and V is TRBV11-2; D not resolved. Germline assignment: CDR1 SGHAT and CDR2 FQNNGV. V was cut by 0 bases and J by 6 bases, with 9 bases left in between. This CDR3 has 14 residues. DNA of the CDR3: TGTGCCAGCAGCTTAGATCTGTGGGGCAATGAGCAGTTCTTC. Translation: CASSLDLWGNEQFF.

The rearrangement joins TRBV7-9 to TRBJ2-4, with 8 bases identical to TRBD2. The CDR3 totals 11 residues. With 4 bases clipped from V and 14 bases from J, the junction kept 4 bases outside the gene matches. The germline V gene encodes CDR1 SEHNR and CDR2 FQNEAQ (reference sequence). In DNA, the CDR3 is TGTGCCAGCAGCTCAACGGGGGGGGAGTACTTC. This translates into CASSSTGGEYF.

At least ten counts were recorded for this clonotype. The CDR3 DNA reads as TGCGCCAGCAGCCGCTCCTACGAGCAGTACTTC. Its protein is CASSRSYEQYF. This chain connects TRBV5-1 to TRBJ2-7; the D is unclear. Trimming left V 4 bases short and J 0 bases short, with 2 bases between. From germline, CDR1 is SGHRS and CDR2 YFSETQ. The CDR3 extends over 11 amino acids.

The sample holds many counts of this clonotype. The CDR3 protein is CATSDPGGTSYEQYF. The CDR3 DNA is TGTGCCACCAGTGATCCAGGGGGGACCTCCTACGAGCAGTACTTC. The chain combines TRBV24-1 with TRBJ2-7, with a tentative D call TRBD1 (7 bases). The ends were cut back, 3 bases at V and 0 bases at J, with 11 bases in the middle. The length of the CDR3 is 15 residues. The germline V gene encodes CDR1 KGHDR and CDR2 SFDVKD.